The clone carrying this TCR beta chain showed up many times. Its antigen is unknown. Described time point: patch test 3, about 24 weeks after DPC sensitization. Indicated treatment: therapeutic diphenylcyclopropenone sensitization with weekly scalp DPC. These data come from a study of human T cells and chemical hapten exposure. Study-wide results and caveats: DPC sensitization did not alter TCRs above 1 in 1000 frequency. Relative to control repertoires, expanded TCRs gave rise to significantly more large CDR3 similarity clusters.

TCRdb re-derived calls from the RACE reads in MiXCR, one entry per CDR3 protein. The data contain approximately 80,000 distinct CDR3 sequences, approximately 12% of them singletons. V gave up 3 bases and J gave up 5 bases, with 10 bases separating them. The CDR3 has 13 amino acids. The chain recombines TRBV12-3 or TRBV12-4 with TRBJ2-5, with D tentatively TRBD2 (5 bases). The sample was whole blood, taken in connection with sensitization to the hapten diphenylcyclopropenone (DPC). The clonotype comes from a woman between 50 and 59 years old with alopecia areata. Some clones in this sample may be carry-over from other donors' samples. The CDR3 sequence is CASSLNGMETQYF. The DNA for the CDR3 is TGTGCCAGCAGTTTGAACGGGATGGAGACCCAGTACTTC.